Shown below are 27 T cell receptor beta chains from a single sample sequenced in a study of identical twins. TCRdb independently ran MiXCR on the 5' RACE reads; one entry per CDR3 protein. The data contain roughly 750,000 distinct CDR3 sequences, roughly 20% of them singletons. These data were also filed under a second study, of T cells expressing NK-cell markers.

The sequenced sample was PBMCs. The receptors were gathered from a woman aged 18-30 years in good health.

This clonotype has only a few counts. The rearrangement joins TRBV10-3 to TRBJ2-3; possible D gene TRBD1, 5 bases. CDR3 size: 13 residues. Trimming removed 11 bases at V and 4 bases at J, with 16 bases between. Germline V gene sequence: CDR1 ENHRY, CDR2 SYGVKD. In DNA form, the CDR3 reads TGTGCCGTAGACTCAGGGAACCCAGATACGCAGTATTTT. As protein: CAVDSGNPDTQYF.

This clonotype was observed a handful of times. This chain connects TRBV12-3 or TRBV12-4 to TRBJ2-5; D may be TRBD1 (7 bases). With 8 bases removed from V and 3 bases from J, the gap between germline ends came to 16 bases. The CDR3 sequence is 14 residues long. CDR3 sequence reads: CASRRGTEKETQYF. CDR3 coding DNA: TGTGCCAGCCGCCGGGGGACAGAAAAAGAGACCCAGTACTTC.

This clonotype was seen more than once but under ten times. The chain carries TRBV24-1 and TRBJ2-1; D is uncertain. V was shortened by 3 bases and J by 0 bases, with 8 bases between the two germline ends. There are 15 residues in the CDR3. Germline loops: CDR1 KGHDR, CDR2 SFDVKD. The CDR3 sequence: CATSDSWSSYNEQFF. The CDR3, as DNA: TGTGCCACCAGTGATAGTTGGAGCTCCTACAATGAGCAGTTCTTC.

This clonotype was counted a few times. The chain recombines TRBV7-9 with TRBJ1-2; D unresolved. Germline V gene data show CDR1 as SEHNR and CDR2 as FQNEAQ (reference sequence). Trimming removed 2 bases at V and 6 bases at J, with 10 bases between. The CDR3 runs 13 residues. The DNA of the CDR3 is TGTGCCAGCAGCTTAACGTCGTTCGATGGCTACACCTTC. Protein: CASSLTSFDGYTF.

The V gene is TRBV20-1, the J gene TRBJ1-4; D remains ambiguous. Germline CDR1 reads DFQATT; CDR2 reads SNEGSKA (reference sequence). Trimming removed 8 bases at V and 2 bases at J, with 12 bases between. This CDR3 contains 13 residues. CDR3 residues: CSPADTTNEKLFF. The CDR3 region has the DNA TGCAGTCCTGCCGACACCACTAATGAAAAACTGTTTTTT.

The CDR3 reads CASSGSRDTQYF. The CDR3 DNA reads TGTGCCAGCAGTGGGAGCCGCGATACGCAGTATTTT. The chain employs TRBV12-3 or TRBV12-4 and TRBJ2-3, with a possible D match to TRBD2 (5 bases). This CDR3 has 12 residues. The V end lost 5 bases, the J end lost 6 bases, and 9 bases lay between the germline ends.

This sequence joins TRBV7-9 and TRBJ2-7; no definite D call. CDR3 length: 13 amino acids. The ends were cut back, 5 bases at V and 0 bases at J, with 8 bases in the middle. Germline values: CDR1 SEHNR, CDR2 FQNEAQ (reference sequence). CDR3 residues: CASSVYSSYEQYF. CDR3 nucleotides: TGTGCCAGCAGCGTATATAGCTCCTACGAGCAGTACTTC. The complete variable domain, with remaining parts taken from reference TRBV7-9 and TRBJ2-7, reads DTGVSQNPRHKITKRGQNVTFRCDPISEHNRLYWYRQTLGQGPEFLTYFQNEAQLEKSRLLSDRFSAERPKGSFSTLEIQRTEQGDSAMYLCASSVYSSYEQYFGPGTRLTVT.

This clonotype was recorded many times. J is TRBJ1-1 and V is TRBV19; D gene uncertain. Deletions cut 5 bases from V and 0 bases from J, with 10 bases between. CDR1 and CDR2 from the germline V gene are LNHDA and SQIVND (reference sequence). This CDR3 comprises 14 residues. CDR3 residues: CASSSQRMNTEAFF. For the CDR3, the DNA is TGTGCCAGTAGTTCCCAGAGAATGAACACTGAAGCTTTCTTT.

The DNA for the CDR3 is TGTGCCAGCAGCGTAGCTGCGGGGAGGGAAGAGACCCAGTACTTC. It translates to CASSVAAGREETQYF. This chain joins TRBV9 and TRBJ2-5, with 7 positions matching TRBD2. CDR1 is SGDLS, CDR2 YYNGEE, per germline. This CDR3 is built from 15 residues. V lost 0 bases and J lost 3; bases outside the gene matches: 5. Looking up the rest from reference TRBV9 and TRBJ2-5 gives the full variable domain: DSGVTQTPKHLITATGQRVTLRCSPRSGDLSVYWYQQSLDQGLQFLIQYYNGEERAKGNILERFSAQQFPDLHSELNLSSLELGDSALYFCASSVAAGREETQYFGPGTRLLVL.

This clonotype turned up a few times. V is TRBV5-5 and J is TRBJ2-2; TRBD1 might be the D (6 bases). The V gene lost 0 bases and the J gene lost 4 bases, with 10 bases spanning the gap. Germline CDR1 SGHKS, CDR2 YYEKEE (reference sequence). The CDR3 loop spans 15 amino acids. CDR3 sequence (DNA): TGTGCCAGCAGCTTGGAGGCAGGGGTCACCGGGGAGCTGTTTTTT. Translating gives CASSLEAGVTGELFF.

The chain links TRBV20-1 to TRBJ2-2, with TRBD2 as a possible D gene (5 bases). Trimming took off 6 bases at V and 5 bases at J, with 10 bases between the two ends. Germline V gene sequence: CDR1 DFQATT, CDR2 SNEGSKA (reference sequence). The CDR3 contains 12 residues. This CDR3 is CSATGLTGELFF. The CDR3 DNA reads TGCAGTGCAACTGGACTGACCGGGGAGCTGTTTTTT.

The rearrangement uses TRBV12-3 or TRBV12-4 and TRBJ2-3, with D possibly matching TRBD2 (5 bases). The CDR3 has 14 amino acids. The ends were cut back, 3 bases at V and 4 bases at J, with 11 bases in the middle. The CDR3: CASSLGAASDTQYF. For the CDR3, the DNA is TGTGCCAGCAGTTTGGGAGCAGCTTCAGATACGCAGTATTTT.

The genes are TRBV14 and TRBJ1-2, with D perhaps TRBD1 (5 bases). The V end lost 4 bases, the J end lost 7 bases, and 10 bases lay between the germline ends. In germline, CDR1 is SGHDN, CDR2 FVKESK. The CDR3 totals 12 residues. The CDR3 spells CASSPGTFGYTF. CDR3 nucleotide sequence: TGTGCCAGCAGCCCCGGGACGTTTGGCTACACCTTC.

V gene TRBV6-5 combines with J gene TRBJ2-3; D is unresolved. This CDR3 has 14 amino acids. CDR1 MNHEY and CDR2 SVGAGI come from the germline V gene. The V end lost 2 bases, the J end lost 2 bases, and 8 bases lay between the germline ends. As DNA, the CDR3 is TGTGCCAGCAGTTACAAACGGCACACAGATACGCAGTATTTT. It specifies CASSYKRHTDTQYF.

The chain carries TRBV20-1 and TRBJ2-5, with TRBD1 matching over 7 bases. Trimming cost V 1 base and J 3 bases; bases outside gene matches: 8. This CDR3 contains 15 residues. Germline V lookup: CDR1 DFQATT, CDR2 SNEGSKA (reference sequence). The CDR3 DNA sequence: TGCAGTGCTAGAGTTGGGACAGACGACGAAGAGACCCAGTACTTC. Protein sequence: CSARVGTDDEETQYF.

This clonotype came up a few times. CDR3 in amino acids: CAAYEQYF. The CDR3 DNA sequence: TGTGCCGCCTACGAGCAGTACTTC. The chain joins TRBV6-5 to TRBJ2-7; D remains unclear. V was clipped by 11 bases and J by 2 bases, with 1 base between them. The germline V gene has CDR1 MNHEY and CDR2 SVGAGI. The CDR3 spans 8 residues.

The rearrangement joins TRBV5-1 to TRBJ2-7; tentatively, D is TRBD1 or TRBD2 (5 bases each). Germline V CDR1 and CDR2: SGHRS, YFSETQ. The CDR3 has 15 residues. V dropped 0 bases and J dropped 5 bases, with 15 bases sitting between them. CDR3 residues: CASSLVGTSRHEQYF. The CDR3 DNA sequence: TGCGCCAGCAGCTTGGTAGGGACCTCCAGGCACGAGCAGTACTTC.

This clonotype occurred a few times. The chain employs TRBV20-1 and TRBJ2-1, with D perhaps TRBD1 (5 bases). Trimming cost V 3 bases and J 5 bases, with 29 bases left between them. The CDR3 length is 19 residues. The germline gives CDR1 DFQATT, CDR2 SNEGSKA (reference sequence). The CDR3 protein is CSARNPYLETPRTHNEQFF. DNA for the CDR3: TGCAGTGCTAGGAATCCCTATCTAGAAACACCTCGGACACACAATGAGCAGTTCTTC.

This clonotype has at least ten counts. CDR3 coding DNA: TGCGCCAGCTGCCAAGATGGAAACGAGCAGTACTTC. Translation: CASCQDGNEQYF. The genes are TRBV5-1 and TRBJ2-7, with unresolved D. In germline, CDR1 is SGHRS, CDR2 YFSETQ. Trimming stripped 7 bases from V and 5 bases from J, with 13 bases between. The CDR3 runs 12 residues. The entire variable domain, with the rest obtained from reference TRBV5-1 and TRBJ2-7, is as follows: KAGVTQTPRYLIKTRGQQVTLSCSPISGHRSVSWYQQTPGQGLQFLFEYFSETQRNKGNFPGRFSGRQFSNSRSEMNVSTLELGDSALYLCASCQDGNEQYFGPGTRLTVT.

This clonotype was seen repeatedly, ten times or more. The chain carries TRBV29-1 and TRBJ2-1, with D possibly matching TRBD1 (6 bases). The V and J ends lost 0 bases and 2 bases respectively, with 11 bases between them. CDR1 and CDR2 from the germline V gene are SQVTM and ANQGSEA. The CDR3 has 15 residues. CDR3 nucleotides: TGCAGCGTTGAAGATCTGCAGGGGACCTACAATGAGCAGTTCTTC. Its protein product is CSVEDLQGTYNEQFF.

The rearrangement joins TRBV6-2 or TRBV6-3 to TRBJ2-1, with D unresolved. This CDR3 has 11 amino acids. Trimming removed 5 bases at V and 6 bases at J, with 5 bases between. Germline V lookup: CDR1 MNHEY, CDR2 SVGEGT. CDR3 in amino acids: CASSHSNEQFF. CDR3 in DNA: TGTGCCAGCAGTCATAGCAATGAGCAGTTCTTC.

The chain combines TRBV4-3 with TRBJ2-1; 13 bases match TRBD2. Germline V CDR1 and CDR2: LGHNA, YSLEER. The CDR3 spans 15 residues. J gave up 12 bases and V 4 bases, and 9 bases lay outside the gene matches. CDR3 amino acids: CASSPGLAGDRVQFF. CDR3 sequence (DNA): TGCGCCAGCAGCCCCGGACTAGCGGGGGACCGGGTGCAGTTCTTC.

The chain uses TRBV6-2 or TRBV6-3 and TRBJ2-1; TRBD2 matches 7 bases. V lost 5 bases to trimming and J lost 5 bases; unmatched junction nucleotides: 9. This CDR3 has 15 amino acids. Germline V CDR1 and CDR2: MNHEY, SVGEGT. In DNA, the CDR3 is TGTGCCAGCAGTCCCCTAGCGGCTCTGGACAATGAGCAGTTCTTC. This gives the protein CASSPLAALDNEQFF.

This clonotype was observed a handful of times. The rearrangement joins TRBV5-5 to TRBJ1-2; a weak D match, TRBD1 (5 bases). CDR1 and CDR2 (germline): SGHKS, YYEKEE (reference sequence). Trimming removed 4 bases at V and 8 bases at J, with 18 bases between. CDR3 length equals 14 residues. CDR3 sequence reads: CASSPVGGTGGYTF. The CDR3 DNA reads TGTGCCAGCAGCCCGGTCGGGGGGACGGGAGGCTACACCTTC.

This clonotype was recorded a few times. The chain uses TRBV20-1 and TRBJ2-7; 7 bases are shared with TRBD1. Germline-derived CDR1 and CDR2 are DFQATT and SNEGSKA (reference sequence). V lost 4 bases to trimming and J lost 0 bases; unmatched junction nucleotides: 3. The CDR3 sequence is 13 residues long. CDR3: CSATTGLSYEQYF. The CDR3 DNA reads TGCAGTGCTACGACAGGGCTCTCCTACGAGCAGTACTTC.

With respect to this clonotype: This could be a read error, since a much larger clone is one nucleotide away. The chain uses TRBV27 and TRBJ2-5, with TRBD2 matching 7 bases. CDR3 size: 14 residues. Trimming took 5 bases from V and 2 from J; bases not matched to a gene: 5. CDR1 is MNHEY and CDR2 is SMNVEV in the germline V gene (reference sequence). The CDR3 reads CASSPWTSQETQYF. The CDR3 region has the DNA TGTGCCAGCAGTCCCTGGACTAGTCAAGAGACCCAGTACTTC.

This clonotype was counted many times. The rearrangement links TRBV5-1 to TRBJ2-5; the match to TRBD1 covers 7 bases. Germline CDR1 SGHRS, CDR2 YFSETQ. CDR3 size: 13 residues. V gave up 6 bases and J gave up 5 bases; unmatched junction bases: 7. This CDR3 is CASNEGARETQYF. CDR3 nucleotides: TGCGCCAGCAATGAGGGGGCGAGGGAGACCCAGTACTTC.